These 7 T cell receptor beta chains were all obtained from the same sample, sequenced in a study of human T cells and chemical hapten exposure. The time point was: pre-sensitization, week 0. Treatment in this sample: therapeutic diphenylcyclopropenone sensitization with weekly scalp DPC. One entry per CDR3 protein results from TCRdb running MiXCR on the RACE reads. The sample yields 200,000 to 300,000 distinct CDR3 sequences, 7% to 10% seen once. This specimen consisted of whole blood, obtained in connection with sensitization to the hapten diphenylcyclopropenone (DPC). Receptor source: a woman between 35 and 50 years old with alopecia areata. Some clones in this sample may be carry-over from other donors' samples.

The chain combines TRBV6-5 with TRBJ2-4; no firm D call. With 0 bases removed from V and 1 base from J, the gap between germline ends came to 10 bases. This CDR3 region has 16 residues. In germline, CDR1 is MNHEY, CDR2 SVGAGI. As DNA, the CDR3 is TGTGCCAGCAGTTACTCGACCCAGGTCGCCAAAAACATTCAGTACTTC. It specifies CASSYSTQVAKNIQYF.

This clonotype occurred a few times. The rearrangement links TRBV5-4 to TRBJ2-1; 8 bases line up with TRBD2. CDR3 size: 16 residues. The V gene's germline CDR1 is SGHNT and CDR2 YYREEE (reference sequence). After removal of 2 bases from V and 6 bases from J, the junction contained 10 bases not matched to a gene. The CDR3 coding sequence is TGTGCCAGCAGCTTCCGCTCCAGCGGGAGTCCCAATGAGCAGTTCTTC. It translates to CASSFRSSGSPNEQFF. The variable domain in full, completed from reference TRBV5-4 and TRBJ2-1, reads ETGVTQSPTHLIKTRGQQVTLRCSSQSGHNTVSWYQQALGQGPQFIFQYYREEENGRGNFPPRFSGLQFPNYSSELNVNALELDDSALYLCASSFRSSGSPNEQFFGPGTRLTVL.

The chain's CDR3 is CSAGDGNNEQFF. As DNA, the CDR3 is TGCAGTGCTGGGGACGGTAACAATGAGCAGTTCTTC. This chain joins TRBV20-1 and TRBJ2-1; D is tentatively TRBD1 or TRBD2 (5 bases each). CDR1 DFQATT and CDR2 SNEGSKA come from the germline V gene (reference sequence). The CDR3 spans 12 residues. V lost 5 bases and J lost 5, with 10 bases in between.

This clonotype was seen a few times. This sequence joins TRBV5-1 and TRBJ2-7; D is possibly TRBD2 (6 bases). Germline lookup yields CDR1 SGHRS and CDR2 YFSETQ. The CDR3 loop spans 15 amino acids. The V and J ends lost 4 bases and 2 bases respectively, with 16 bases between them. The CDR3, as DNA: TGCGCCAGCAGCAATACCGGGAGCGTTCCCTACGAGCAGTACTTC. Encoded protein: CASSNTGSVPYEQYF.

Comment on this clonotype: The junction departs from germline at one end; a sequencing error may be responsible. V gene TRBV4-3 combines with J gene TRBJ2-1; TRBD1 might be the D (5 bases). Germline V gives CDR1 LGHNA, CDR2 YSLEER. CDR3 length: 14 amino acids. The CDR3 sequence is CASSQDRVYNKQFF. CDR3 DNA: TGCGCCAGCAGCCAAGACAGGGTCTACAATAAGCAGTTCTTC.

This chain uses TRBV4-2 with TRBJ2-7; 9 positions agree with TRBD2. The germline gives CDR1 LGHNA, CDR2 YNFKEQ. CDR3 size: 16 residues. Trimming cost V 1 base and J 7 bases; bases outside gene matches: 11. The CDR3 DNA follows: TGTGCCAGCAGCCAAGTAGCACCAGCGGGAGGATGGGAGCAGTACTTC. Its translation is CASSQVAPAGGWEQYF.

The V gene is TRBV5-1, the J gene TRBJ1-2; D possibly corresponds to TRBD1 (6 bases). Trimming pared 0 bases from V and 6 bases from J, leaving 12 bases between. CDR3 length: 14 residues. In germline, CDR1 is SGHRS, CDR2 YFSETQ. CDR3 DNA: TGCGCCAGCAGCTTGGCGGGGGCGAGAAATGGCTACACCTTC. This gives the protein CASSLAGARNGYTF.